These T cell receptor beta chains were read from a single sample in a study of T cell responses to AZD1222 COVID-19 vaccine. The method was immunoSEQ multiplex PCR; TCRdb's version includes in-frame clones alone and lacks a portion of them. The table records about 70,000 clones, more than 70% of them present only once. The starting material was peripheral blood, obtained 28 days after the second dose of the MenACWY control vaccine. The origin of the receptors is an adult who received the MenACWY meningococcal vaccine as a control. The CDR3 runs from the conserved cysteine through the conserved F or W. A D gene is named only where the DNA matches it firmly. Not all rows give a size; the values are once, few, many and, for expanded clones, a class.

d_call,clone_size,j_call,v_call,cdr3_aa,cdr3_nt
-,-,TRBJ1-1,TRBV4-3,CASSQDIGAGWDTEAFF,TGCGCCAGCAGCCAAGATATAGGGGCAGGGTGGGACACTGAAGCTTTCTTT
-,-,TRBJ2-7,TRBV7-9,CASSLAGHEQYF,TGTGCCAGCAGCTTAGCGGGACACGAGCAGTACTTC
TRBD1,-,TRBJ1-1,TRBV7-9,CASRTVQGANTEAFF,TGTGCCAGCAGGACAGTGCAGGGGGCGAACACTGAAGCTTTCTTT
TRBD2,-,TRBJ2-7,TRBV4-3,CASSQDSSGFYEQYF,TGCGCCAGCAGCCAAGATTCTAGCGGGTTCTACGAGCAGTACTTC
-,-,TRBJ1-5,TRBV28,CASIGGNQPQHF,TGTGCCAGCATCGGGGGGAATCAGCCCCAGCATTTT
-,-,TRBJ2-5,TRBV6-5,CASSSGRGETQYF,TGTGCCAGCAGTTCAGGGAGAGGCGAGACCCAGTACTTC
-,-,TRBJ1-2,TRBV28,CASSSQGTLLGYTF,TGTGCCAGCAGTTCACAGGGTACCCTATTAGGCTACACCTTC
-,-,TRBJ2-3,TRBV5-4,CASTLRGARDTQYF,TGTGCCAGCACCCTACGGGGGGCCAGGGATACGCAGTATTTT
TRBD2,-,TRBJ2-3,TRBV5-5,CASSILAARTDTQYF,TGTGCCAGCAGCATACTAGCGGCTCGCACAGATACGCAGTATTTT
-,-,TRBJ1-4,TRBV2,CASTLGVNDEKLFF,TGTGCCAGCACCTTGGGGGTCAATGATGAAAAACTGTTTTTT
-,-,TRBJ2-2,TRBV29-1,CSVVSLNTGELFF,TGCAGCGTTGTGTCGCTAAACACCGGGGAGCTGTTTTTT
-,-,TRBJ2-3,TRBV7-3,CASSLTGYRTHTDTQYF,TGTGCCAGCAGCTTAACGGGCTACAGAACTCACACAGATACGCAGTATTTT
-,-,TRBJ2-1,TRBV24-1,CATSGTLEGNEQFF,TGTGCCACCTCTGGGACTCTAGAGGGGAATGAGCAGTTCTTC
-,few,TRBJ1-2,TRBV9,CASSSEGAHGYTF,TGTGCCAGCAGCTCGGAGGGCGCCCATGGCTACACCTTC
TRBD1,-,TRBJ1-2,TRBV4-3,CASSQGTGDFYGYTF,TGCGCCAGCAGCCAAGGGACAGGGGACTTCTATGGCTACACCTTC
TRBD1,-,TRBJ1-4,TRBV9,CASSPQGLGEKLFF,TGTGCCAGCAGCCCACAGGGGTTAGGGGAAAAACTGTTTTTT
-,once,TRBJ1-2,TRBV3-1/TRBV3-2,CASSRPLAGDGYTF,TGTGCCAGCAGCCGCCCTCTCGCGGGGGACGGCTACACCTTC
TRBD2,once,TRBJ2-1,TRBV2,CASNWGGRGNEQFF,TGTGCCAGCAATTGGGGCGGGAGGGGCAATGAGCAGTTCTTC
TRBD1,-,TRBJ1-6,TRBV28,CASSLLQGASPPLHF,TGTGCCAGCAGTTTATTACAGGGGGCTAGTCCACCCCTCCACTTT
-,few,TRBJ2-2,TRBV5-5,CASSPYRDPNTGELFF,TGTGCCAGCAGCCCCTACAGGGACCCGAACACCGGGGAGCTGTTTTTT
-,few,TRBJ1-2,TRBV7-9,CASTQVAGQDYGYTF,TGTGCCAGCACCCAGGTGGCGGGGCAGGACTATGGCTACACCTTC
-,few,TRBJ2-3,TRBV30,CAWRTSGTDTQYF,TGTGCCTGGAGGACGTCGGGCACAGATACGCAGTATTTT
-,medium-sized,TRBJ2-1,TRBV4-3,CASSLTRSSYNEQFF,TGCGCCAGCAGCCTAACTCGGAGCTCCTACAATGAGCAGTTCTTC
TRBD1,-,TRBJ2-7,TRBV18,CASSPATGAGDEQYF,TGTGCCAGCTCACCCGCGACAGGGGCTGGGGACGAGCAGTACTTC
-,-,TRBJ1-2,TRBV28,CASSLVTGNYGYTF,TGTGCCAGCAGTTTAGTTACAGGGAACTATGGCTACACCTTC
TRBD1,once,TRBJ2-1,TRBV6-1,CASSEVASGTGDNEQFF,TGTGCCAGCAGCGAAGTCGCCTCCGGGACAGGGGACAATGAGCAGTTCTTC
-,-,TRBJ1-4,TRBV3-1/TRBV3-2,CASTLASTNEKLFF,TGTGCCAGCACTCTTGCTTCAACTAATGAAAAACTGTTTTTT
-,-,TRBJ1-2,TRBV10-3,CAISESDGRINYGYTF,TGTGCCATCAGTGAGTCGGACGGACGGATTAACTATGGCTACACCTTC
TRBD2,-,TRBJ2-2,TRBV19,CASTTGGATGELFF,TGTGCCAGTACCACCGGGGGGGCCACCGGGGAGCTGTTTTTT
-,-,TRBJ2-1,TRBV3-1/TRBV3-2,CASSPQGISYNEQFF,TGTGCCAGCAGCCCCCAGGGGATCTCCTACAATGAGCAGTTCTTC
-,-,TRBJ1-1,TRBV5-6,CASSFQNTEAFF,TGTGCCAGCAGCTTTCAGAACACTGAAGCTTTCTTT
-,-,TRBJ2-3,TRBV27,CASSTRFWGSSTDTQYF,TGTGCCAGCAGTACCCGTTTTTGGGGCTCTAGCACAGATACGCAGTATTTT
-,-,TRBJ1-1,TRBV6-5,CATGAIDREAFF,TGTGCCACAGGGGCAATCGACAGGGAAGCTTTCTTT
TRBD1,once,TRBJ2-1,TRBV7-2,CASSLSVITLTGGNEQFF,TGTGCCAGCAGCTTATCCGTTATCACTTTGACAGGGGGCAATGAGCAGTTCTTC
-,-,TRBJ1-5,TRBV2,CASSEGQEGQPQHF,TGTGCCAGCAGTGAGGGGCAGGAGGGTCAGCCCCAGCATTTT
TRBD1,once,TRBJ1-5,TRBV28,CASRPPAGTDSNQPQHF,TGTGCCAGCAGGCCCCCGGCCGGGACAGATAGCAATCAGCCCCAGCATTTT
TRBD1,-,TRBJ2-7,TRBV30,CAWRPGRQGFNEQYF,TGTGCCTGGAGACCTGGAAGACAGGGTTTCAACGAGCAGTACTTC
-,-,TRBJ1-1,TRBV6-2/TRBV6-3,CASSYDPYRVTTEAFF,TGTGCCAGCAGTTACGATCCCTACAGGGTCACGACTGAAGCTTTCTTT
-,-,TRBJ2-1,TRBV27,CASSFLGEQFF,TGTGCCAGCAGTTTTCTGGGAGAGCAGTTCTTC
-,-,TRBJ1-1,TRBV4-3,CASSSYMNTEAFF,TGCGCCAGCAGCTCTTACATGAACACTGAAGCTTTCTTT
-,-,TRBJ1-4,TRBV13,CASRLTGRANEKLFF,TGTGCCAGCAGATTAACAGGGAGGGCTAATGAAAAACTGTTTTTT
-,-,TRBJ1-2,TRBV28,CASSRSREWGYTF,TGTGCCAGCAGTCGATCCAGGGAGTGGGGCTACACCTTC
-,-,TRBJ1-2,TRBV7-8,CASSLVRRGDGYTF,TGTGCCAGCAGCTTAGTACGGCGGGGGGACGGCTACACCTTC
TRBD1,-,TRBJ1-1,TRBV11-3,CASSLIGKPGQGARVTEAFF,TGTGCCAGCAGCTTAATCGGTAAACCGGGACAGGGGGCGCGGGTCACTGAAGCTTTCTTT
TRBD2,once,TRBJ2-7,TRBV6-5,CASSPGLATIYEQYF,TGTGCCAGCAGCCCGGGACTAGCGACAATTTACGAGCAGTACTTC